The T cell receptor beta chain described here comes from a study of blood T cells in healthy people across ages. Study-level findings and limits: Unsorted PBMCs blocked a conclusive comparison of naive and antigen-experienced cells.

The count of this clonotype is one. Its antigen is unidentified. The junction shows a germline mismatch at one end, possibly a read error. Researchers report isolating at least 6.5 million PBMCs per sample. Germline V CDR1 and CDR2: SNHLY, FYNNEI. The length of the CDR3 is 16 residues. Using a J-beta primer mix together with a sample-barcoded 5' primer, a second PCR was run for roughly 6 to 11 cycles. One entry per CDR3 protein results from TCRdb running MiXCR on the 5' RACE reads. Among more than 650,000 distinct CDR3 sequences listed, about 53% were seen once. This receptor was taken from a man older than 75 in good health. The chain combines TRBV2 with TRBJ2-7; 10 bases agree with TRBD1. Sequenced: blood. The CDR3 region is CAGSVGTGAVTYEQYF. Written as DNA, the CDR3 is TGTGCCGGCAGTGTGGGGACAGGGGCGGTCACCTACGAGCAGTACTTC. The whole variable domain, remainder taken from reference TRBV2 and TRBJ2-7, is EPEVTQTPSHQVTQMGQEVILRCVPISNHLYFYWYRQILGQKVEFLVSFYNNEISEKSEIFDDQFSVERPDGSNFTLKIRSTKLEDSAMYFCAGSVGTGAVTYEQYFGPGTRLTVT.